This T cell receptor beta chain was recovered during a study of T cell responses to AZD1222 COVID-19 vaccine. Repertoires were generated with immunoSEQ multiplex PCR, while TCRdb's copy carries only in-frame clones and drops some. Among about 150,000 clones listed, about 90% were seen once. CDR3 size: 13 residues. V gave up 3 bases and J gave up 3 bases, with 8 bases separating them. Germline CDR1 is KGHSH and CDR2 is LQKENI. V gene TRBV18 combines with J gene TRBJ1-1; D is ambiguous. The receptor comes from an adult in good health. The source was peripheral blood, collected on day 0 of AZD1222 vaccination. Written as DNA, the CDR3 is TGTGCCAGCTCACCCCCACAGTACACTGAAGCTTTCTTT. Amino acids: CASSPPQYTEAFF. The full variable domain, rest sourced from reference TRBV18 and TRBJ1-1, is NAGVMQNPRHLVRRRGQEARLRCSPMKGHSHVYWYRQLPEEGLKFMVYLQKENIIDESGMPKERFSAEFPKEGPSILRIQQVVRGDSAAYFCASSPPQYTEAFFGQGTRLTVV.